This is a list of T cell receptor beta chains from one sample in a study of blood T cell repertoires in COVID-19. Method: immunoSEQ multiplex PCR; TCRdb's copy keeps in-frame clones and lacks some. The table has some 250,000 clones, around 89% seen once. The sample consisted of peripheral blood. These receptors came from a woman in her thirties or forties who had recovered from COVID-19. CDR3s include the opening cysteine and the closing phenylalanine or tryptophan. D genes are given only for firm matches. Clone size is given for some rows only: seen once, a few or many times, or a class if the clone is expanded.

TRBV2	-	TRBJ1-5	-	CASSHGTQMNQPQHF	TGTGCCAGCAGCCACGGGACACAGATGAATCAGCCCCAGCATTTT
TRBV27	-	TRBJ1-3	-	CASSLGGPGNTIYF	TGTGCCAGCAGTTTAGGGGGCCCCGGAAACACCATATATTTT
TRBV9	-	TRBJ2-6	-	CASSVVGPRPKESGANVLTF	TGTGCCAGCAGCGTAGTGGGGCCCCGACCTAAGGAGTCTGGGGCCAACGTCCTGACTTTC
TRBV27	-	TRBJ1-2	-	CASSPPAGDGYTF	TGTGCCAGCAGTCCTCCCGCGGGGGATGGCTACACCTTC
TRBV7-2	-	TRBJ1-3	-	CASSLPGSFSGNTIYF	TGTGCCAGCAGCTTACCGGGATCCTTCTCTGGAAACACCATATATTTT
TRBV7-3	TRBD2	TRBJ2-2	-	CASSLIAGGVNTGELFF	TGTGCCAGCAGCTTAATAGCGGGAGGGGTGAACACCGGGGAGCTGTTTTTT
TRBV18	-	TRBJ1-4	-	CASSPGGGANEKLFF	TGTGCCAGCTCACCCGGTGGGGGGGCTAATGAAAAACTGTTTTTT
TRBV5-1	TRBD2	TRBJ2-1	-	CASSPGPGLGEQFF	TGCGCCAGCAGCCCCGGGCCGGGACTAGGGGAGCAGTTCTTC
TRBV30	TRBD2	TRBJ2-3	-	CALTIAGGPTDTQYF	TGTGCCCTGACTATAGCGGGAGGGCCCACAGATACGCAGTATTTT
TRBV27	TRBD2	TRBJ2-7	-	CASSLVRGLAGKQYF	TGTGCCAGCAGTTTAGTAAGGGGACTAGCGGGAAAGCAGTACTTC
TRBV23-1	-	TRBJ2-7	-	CASSPRWTPGEQYF	TGCGCCAGCAGTCCGCGGTGGACCCCGGGAGAGCAGTACTTC
TRBV12-5	-	TRBJ2-7	-	CASGRPTSLYSYEQYF	TGTGCTAGTGGTCGACCGACATCACTCTACTCCTACGAGCAGTACTTC
TRBV21-1	-	TRBJ2-1	once	CASSKLASSYNEQFF	TGTGCCAGCAGCAAACTAGCGAGCTCCTACAATGAGCAGTTCTTC
TRBV18	-	TRBJ2-7	-	CASSPTWDTLNEQYF	TGTGCCAGCTCACCAACGTGGGACACCCTGAACGAGCAGTACTTC
TRBV6-5	-	TRBJ1-2	-	CASSLAGPGGYTF	TGTGCCAGCAGTTTGGCAGGGCCGGGTGGCTACACCTTC
TRBV5-1	TRBD2	TRBJ2-1	-	CASSLALAAYNEQFF	TGCGCCAGCAGCTTGGCCCTAGCGGCCTACAATGAGCAGTTCTTC
TRBV7-9	-	TRBJ1-2	-	CASSLWGGWSGYTF	TGTGCCAGCAGCTTATGGGGAGGGTGGAGTGGCTACACCTTC
TRBV12-3/TRBV12-4	-	TRBJ1-1	-	CASRPTVNTEAFF	TGTGCCAGCAGGCCGACTGTGAACACTGAAGCTTTCTTT
TRBV14	TRBD1	TRBJ1-1	-	CASSSTGGGGTEAFF	TGTGCCAGCAGCTCGACAGGGGGAGGCGGCACTGAAGCTTTCTTT
TRBV5-6	TRBD1	TRBJ1-5	-	CASSLGTGARSNQPQHF	TGTGCCAGCAGCTTGGGAACAGGGGCCCGGAGCAATCAGCCCCAGCATTTT
TRBV7-9	-	TRBJ2-2	-	CASSLEGAGELFF	TGTGCCAGCAGCTTAGAGGGGGCCGGGGAGCTGTTTTTT
TRBV11-3	TRBD1	TRBJ1-1	-	CASSLGDRSEGAFF	TGTGCCAGCAGCTTGGGGGACAGAAGTGAGGGGGCTTTCTTT
TRBV19	-	TRBJ1-1	-	CASSLGGLYTEAFF	TGTGCCAGTAGTCTGGGGGGTTTGTACACTGAAGCTTTCTTT
TRBV12-3/TRBV12-4	-	TRBJ1-1	-	CASTPTPGTEAFF	TGTGCCAGCACCCCCACCCCCGGCACTGAAGCTTTCTTT
TRBV5-6	-	TRBJ1-1	-	CASSLGPGGYTEAFF	TGTGCCAGCAGCTTGGGGCCGGGGGGGTACACTGAAGCTTTCTTT
TRBV7-3	-	TRBJ2-5	-	CASSTSFKETQYF	TGTGCCAGCAGCACTAGCTTCAAGGAGACCCAGTACTTC
TRBV29-1	-	TRBJ2-7	-	CSVWGVGPYEQYF	TGCAGCGTTTGGGGGGTGGGCCCCTACGAGCAGTACTTC
TRBV9	-	TRBJ1-4	-	CASSVALSGSGNEKLFF	TGTGCCAGCAGCGTAGCTCTTTCCGGGAGCGGGAATGAAAAACTGTTTTTT
TRBV6-5	TRBD1	TRBJ2-1	-	CASRPRQGWSEQFF	TGTGCCAGCAGACCCAGACAGGGTTGGAGTGAGCAGTTCTTC
TRBV27	TRBD2	TRBJ2-7	-	CASSLGLAGSWGEQYF	TGTGCCAGCAGTTTAGGGCTAGCGGGATCCTGGGGTGAGCAGTACTTC
TRBV5-1	-	TRBJ2-1	-	CASTLYNEQFF	TGCGCCAGCACCCTCTACAATGAGCAGTTCTTC
TRBV5-1	TRBD1	TRBJ1-3	-	CASSLGTGTSGNTIYF	TGCGCCAGCAGCTTGGGGACAGGCACCTCTGGAAACACCATATATTTT
TRBV12-3/TRBV12-4	TRBD1	TRBJ2-1	-	CASRDRAGNEQFF	TGTGCCAGCAGAGACAGGGCGGGCAATGAGCAGTTCTTC
TRBV7-9	-	TRBJ1-4	-	CASSRAPAGTFNEKLFF	TGTGCCAGCAGCCGAGCACCTGCAGGGACTTTTAATGAAAAACTGTTTTTT
TRBV11-3	-	TRBJ2-3	few	CASSPPAGDTQYF	TGTGCCAGCAGCCCCCCAGCGGGAGATACGCAGTATTTT
TRBV11-3	-	TRBJ2-1	-	CASSPDNEQFF	TGTGCCAGCAGCCCCGACAATGAGCAGTTCTTC
TRBV18	TRBD2	TRBJ2-5	-	CASSHRTSGTETQYF	TGTGCCAGCTCACACCGGACTAGCGGGACGGAGACCCAGTACTTC
TRBV14	TRBD1	TRBJ2-7	-	CASSQGGQAYEQYF	TGTGCCAGCAGCCAAGGAGGACAGGCCTACGAGCAGTACTTC
TRBV7-2	TRBD1	TRBJ1-3	-	CASIEDRAGNTIYF	TGTGCCAGCATCGAGGACAGGGCTGGAAACACCATATATTTT
TRBV3-1/TRBV3-2	-	TRBJ2-7	-	CASSQGEKGQGGYEQYF	TGTGCCAGCAGCCAAGGCGAAAAAGGACAGGGAGGGTACGAGCAGTACTTC
TRBV9	TRBD1	TRBJ2-1	-	CASSLRGQTYNEQFF	TGTGCCAGCAGCCTCCGGGGACAGACGTACAATGAGCAGTTCTTC
TRBV12-5	-	TRBJ1-1	-	CASGREGNTEAFF	TGTGCTAGTGGGCGCGAGGGGAACACTGAAGCTTTCTTT
TRBV7-2	TRBD2	TRBJ2-1	-	CASSPGTSPNEQFF	TGTGCCAGCAGCCCAGGGACTAGCCCCAATGAGCAGTTCTTC
TRBV15	-	TRBJ2-1	-	CATIAENNEQFF	TGTGCCACCATAGCGGAGAACAATGAGCAGTTCTTC
TRBV6-5	TRBD2	TRBJ2-1	-	CASSPNPGTSGEQFF	TGTGCCAGCAGTCCAAATCCCGGGACTAGCGGTGAGCAGTTCTTC
TRBV7-9	TRBD2	TRBJ2-3	-	CASSPGGGDTQYF	TGTGCCAGCAGCCCGGGGGGGGGCGATACGCAGTATTTT
TRBV6-5	-	TRBJ1-4	-	CASTPGTTNEKLFF	TGTGCCAGCACCCCAGGGACAACTAATGAAAAACTGTTTTTT
TRBV7-9	TRBD1	TRBJ2-1	few	CASSLETTGGLLEQFF	TGTGCCAGCAGCTTAGAGACGACAGGGGGCCTTCTTGAGCAGTTCTTC